Listed here is a single T cell receptor beta chain. This clone's antigen is unknown. The record has no base qualities; no much larger clone is one base away. The data are from a study of cytomegalovirus exposure and HLA in healthy donors (dated by TCRdb to the late 2010s). Background for the entire study: An earlier analysis of fewer than 750 of the donors reported over 250 Gb of sequence data and 117 million unique TCR beta sequences obtained from roughly 180 million T cells. An early release covering roughly 640 HLA-typed donors comprised roughly 300 gigabases of sequencing data and around 85 million unique TCR sequences. The genetic ancestry cluster associated with self-reported Caucasian donors included approximately 85% of the 350 to 500 genotyped donors. The aim of the study was to test whether cataloging public T cell receptors could identify signatures of past pathogen exposure. Using immunosequencing, the study profiled T cell repertoires from about 620 subjects and related those repertoires to cytomegalovirus serostatus. In addition to the first cohort of roughly 700 subjects, a separate validation cohort of 100 to 150 different subjects was used. To predict cytomegalovirus infection status, the study combined high-throughput TCR immunosequencing, statistical association of individual TCRs with disease status, and machine learning. To study patterns of TCR occurrence, a later analysis re-analyzed previously published TCR beta repertoires from several hundred donors and added high-resolution HLA genotyping. The later analysis used no new phenotypic data to find candidate immune exposures, relying instead on TCR beta sequences and their occurrence across donors. An earlier analysis of nearly 600 of the donors applied high-throughput TCR beta sequencing to assess whether each TCR beta V gene segment acted as functional or pseudogenic. Donor age, sex, ethnicity and CMV serostatus were compiled together with the repertoire data. Genome-wide SNP genotypes for about three fifths of the 666 donors were used in a later genetic analysis, which treated that subset as a discovery cohort. All discovery cohort repertoires had been generated using a single sequencing platform. HLA typing included class I and class II loci at four-digit resolution. The number of donors typed differed by locus, with roughly 629-640 for A, B, C, DRB1 and DQB1, roughly 520 for DQA1, over 600 for DPA1, and over 400 for DPB1. Roughly five DR-DQ haplotypes were handled as single units for association and clustering, since linkage in the cohort was strong. On average, 235,054 unique TCR beta nucleotide sequences were sequenced per donor among several hundred genotyped donors of the cohort, with roughly 18% of those sequences being non-productive. General findings and caveats noted by the study authors: In a later genetic analysis, a missense DCLRE1C variant was associated with V-gene and J-gene trimming of TCR beta chains, and the association was replicated in an independent cohort. When HLA alleles, especially DR and DQ, strongly co-occurred, TCR associations were difficult to assign to individual alleles. Three of the identified cytomegalovirus-associated TCR beta chains were confirmed in vitro to be specific for cytomegalovirus antigens. A total of fewer than 200 TCR beta chains were listed by the study as associated with cytomegalovirus. According to the authors, the approach could potentially be generalized to other disease states and immunological phenotypes. Compared with equally common non-associated chains, HLA-associated TCR beta chains in a later analysis were more clonally expanded and had lower generation probabilities. Because the 87-base-pair reads could not distinguish some IMGT-functional V segments, including TRBV6-2 and TRBV6-3, those segments were excluded. In both the original and validation cohorts, the classifier was reported to diagnose cytomegalovirus status with high specificity and sensitivity. In a later genetic analysis, fewer N-insertions in productive TCRs were reported among donors in an Asian-associated ancestry cluster than the 666-donor mean. CMV serostatus was the only immune exposure information available for the cohort. In a later analysis, several top co-occurrence clusters were reported to appear linked to parvovirus B19, influenza, CMV and Epstein-Barr virus. In this cohort, only TCR beta chains were sequenced, and detectable features were limited by the absence of alpha or paired-chain data. Most TCR sequences were seen in very few donors, while some public TCRs were found in many individuals. Most CMV-associated TCR beta chains appeared to be HLA-restricted in a later analysis, and the HLA associations seemed to be driven largely by CMV exposure. In a later analysis, TCR association rates were found to vary across HLA loci, with the most associated TCRs seen for DRB1 alleles and the fewest for HLA-C alleles. A cluster of highly shared sequence variants was judged likely to represent a technical artifact of the sequencing pipeline. An earlier analysis of several hundred of the donors showed that most TCR beta V segments appeared in productive rearrangements either about 87% or about 30% of the time, which broadly matched IMGT annotations. Over 15 rarely observed V segments, including chromosome 9 orphons, were excluded from the earlier analysis of just under 600 of the donors because counts were too low. Because some donors lacked HLA typing at each locus, the association tests relied only on the typed subset. A further reported finding was that TCR beta sequences accurately predicted the HLA-A and HLA-B alleles for most subjects in the first cohort. Correlated functional status among segregating V segments might reflect linkage disequilibrium, but an unknown experimental factor could not be ruled out. Specific HLA alleles were associated with 18,000 or so TCR beta sequences at a false discovery rate of 0.05 in a later analysis. The presence/absence analyses assumed that sequencing depth was roughly uniform across donors, and that assumption may not be true.

The germline V end is reduced by 8 bases and the J end by 3 bases; junction bases left unmatched: 0. The CDR3 spans 14 residues, from the cysteine through the phenylalanine. Of all the DNA, just the CDR3 is kept, 42 bases in frame from base 1. Taken from the germline V gene, the CDR1 and CDR2 loops are SGHVS and FQNEAQ. In total, more than 500 healthy bone marrow donors made up the cohort. At the time of sampling, all cohort members were nominally healthy, though unrecorded immune exposures were likely present. The donor tested CMV seronegative and was one of the 352 seronegative cohort members. A peripheral blood sample was collected from each donor, and TCR beta sequencing was performed on peripheral blood mononuclear cells. Genomic DNA extraction from the blood cell samples was performed with the Qiagen DNeasy Blood Extraction Kit. Receptor amplification or capture employed the immunoSEQ multiplex PCR assay. A mixture of 60 forward primers for TCR Vbeta segments and 13 reverse primers for TCR Jbeta segments was used in the multiplex PCR. A multiplex PCR assay on genomic DNA amplified the CDR3 region of rearranged TCR beta genes. On the Illumina HiSeq System, the amplified TCR beta libraries were sequenced as 87-base-pair reads. In the original analysis: A later analysis counted some 80 million unique TCR beta chains across the 666 repertoires, and 10 million to 12 million of these chains were shared by at least two donors. A nearest-neighbor algorithm error-corrected the raw reads and collapsed the reads into unique sequences, merging closely related sequences to remove PCR and sequencing errors. To assign V, D and J gene segments, CDR3 sequences were aligned to IMGT reference sequences. For a sequence to be retained, a match of at least six nucleotides to both a V gene segment and a J gene segment was required. Rearrangements were called productive when the CDR3 lacked stop codons and stayed in frame with V and J; all others were non-productive. Following IMGT convention, CDR3 was defined as the stretch from the second conserved V-encoded cysteine to the conserved J-encoded phenylalanine. Sequences without an unambiguous match to a single V gene segment were excluded from the earlier analysis of a few hundred of the donors. In an earlier analysis of 587 of the donors, a V segment was called functional when productive rearrangements were above 56.7%, and segregating when the standard deviation between donors exceeded 5%. A statistical classification framework was built to diagnose cytomegalovirus status from the catalog of TCR beta chain sequences. A later analysis assigned V and J genes by comparing TCR nucleotide sequences with IMGT/GENE-DB human TR gene sequences. A later analysis assigned CDR3 sequences and most-parsimonious VDJ recombination scenarios with the TCRdist pipeline. In a later analysis, each TCR beta chain was defined by its CDR3 amino acid sequence together with its V-gene family, and reads lacking a unique V-gene family were excluded. As a way to deal with suspected cross-contamination and a sequencing artifact, a later analysis dropped more than 500 nucleotide sequences that were highly shared and had low generation probability. In a later analysis, a clonal expansion index was calculated for each public chain from normalized within-repertoire ranks of inferred template counts. A later analysis computed generation probabilities with a VDJ recombination model fitted to out-of-frame rearrangements, and checked the results against IGoR. In a later analysis, hypergeometric tests were used to score TCR-TCR, TCR-HLA and TCR-CMV co-occurrence, with a repertoire-size bias correction applied to TCR pairs. In a later analysis, false discovery rates were estimated by permuting HLA or CMV assignments 20 times. A later analysis grouped co-occurring TCRs with DBSCAN, adding TCRdist sequence similarity when clustering within HLA-allele-positive subsets. For co-occurrence clustering, repertoires with fewer than 30,000 or more than 120,000 public chains were excluded, along with five repertoires with anomalous nucleotide sharing. In TCRdb, the immuneACCESS table is reduced to in-frame sequences with V and J assigned. These tables do not hold every clone; where another copy was compared, an unresolved V gene accounts for under half, and the others remain unexplained. V and J calls and clone size are copied from that table; D and trimming were computed from the DNA. This sample is represented by some 150,000 clones; more than 75% of them were singletons. More than 4% of the sample is in the top ten clones.

This receptor chain uses TRBV7-8 and TRBJ2-1, with 14 bases in between that match TRBD2. The sequenced material came from PBMCs. The TCR was taken from a woman aged 25 to 39 in good health and CMV-seronegative. The CDR3 protein sequence reads: CASGTSGSYNEQFF. Read as DNA, the sequence is TGTGCCAGCGGGACTAGCGGGAGCTACAATGAGCAGTTCTTC.